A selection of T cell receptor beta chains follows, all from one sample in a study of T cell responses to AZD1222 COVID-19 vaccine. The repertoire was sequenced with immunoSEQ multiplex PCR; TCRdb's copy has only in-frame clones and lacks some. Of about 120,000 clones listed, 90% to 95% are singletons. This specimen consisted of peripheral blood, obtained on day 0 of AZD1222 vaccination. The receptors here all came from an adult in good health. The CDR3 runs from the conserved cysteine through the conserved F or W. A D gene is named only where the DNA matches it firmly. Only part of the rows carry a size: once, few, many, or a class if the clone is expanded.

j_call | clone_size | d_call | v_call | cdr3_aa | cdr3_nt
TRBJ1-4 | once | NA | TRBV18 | CASSPRDSPTNEKLFF | TGTGCCAGCTCACCGCGAGACAGTCCAACTAATGAAAAACTGTTTTTT
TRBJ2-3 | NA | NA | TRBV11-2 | CASSMHVDTQYF | TGTGCCAGCAGCATGCATGTTGATACGCAGTATTTT
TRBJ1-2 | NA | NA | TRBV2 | CASTVPTAIYYGYTF | TGTGCCAGTACCGTACCTACAGCGATTTACTATGGCTACACCTTC
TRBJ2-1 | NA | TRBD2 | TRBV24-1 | CATSSTGASGKREQFF | TGTGCCACCAGCTCAACGGGCGCTAGCGGGAAGAGGGAGCAGTTCTTC
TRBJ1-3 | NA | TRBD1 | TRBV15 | CATGTGDTIYF | TGTGCCACCGGCACAGGGGACACCATATATTTT
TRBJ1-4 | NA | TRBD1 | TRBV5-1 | CASGPGGSNEKLFF | TGCGCCAGCGGTCCAGGGGGCAGTAATGAAAAACTGTTTTTT
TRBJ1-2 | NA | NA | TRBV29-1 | CSVFNYGYTF | TGCAGCGTTTTTAACTATGGCTACACCTTC
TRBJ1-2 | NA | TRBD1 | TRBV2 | CASNGQGNGHTF | TGTGCCAGCAACGGACAGGGGAATGGCCACACCTTC
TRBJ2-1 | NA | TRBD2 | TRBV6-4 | CASSDLAGGRNEQFF | TGTGCCAGCAGTGACCTGGCGGGAGGGAGGAATGAGCAGTTCTTC
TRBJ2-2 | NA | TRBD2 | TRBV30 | CAWTWEGRDTGELFF | TGTGCCTGGACGTGGGAGGGCAGAGACACCGGGGAGCTGTTTTTT
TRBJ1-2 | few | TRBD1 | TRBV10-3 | CAISDPDRGLGYTF | TGTGCCATCAGTGACCCCGACAGGGGTCTAGGCTACACCTTC
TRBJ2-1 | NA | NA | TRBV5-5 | CASSQYNEQFF | TGTGCCAGCAGCCAATACAATGAGCAGTTCTTC
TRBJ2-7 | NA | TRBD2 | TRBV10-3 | CAISTSELWYF | TGTGCCATCAGCACTAGCGAGTTGTGGTACTTC
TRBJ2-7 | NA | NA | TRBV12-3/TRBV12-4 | CASSFSLYEQYF | TGTGCCAGCAGTTTTTCCCTCTACGAGCAGTACTTC
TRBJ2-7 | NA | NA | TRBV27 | CASSPSSSGYEQYF | TGTGCCAGCAGTCCCTCGAGTTCAGGCTACGAGCAGTACTTC
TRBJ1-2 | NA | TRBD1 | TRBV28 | CASTTQGYGYTF | TGTGCCAGCACCACACAGGGGTATGGCTACACCTTC
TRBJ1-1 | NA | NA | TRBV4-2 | CASSQDPAVEAFF | TGTGCCAGCAGCCAAGATCCGGCAGTTGAGGCTTTCTTT
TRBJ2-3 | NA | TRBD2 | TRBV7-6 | CASSLAPLGGRSGTDTQYF | TGTGCCAGCAGCTTAGCGCCTCTCGGCGGGAGGTCTGGCACAGATACGCAGTATTTT
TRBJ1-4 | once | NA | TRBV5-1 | CASSPGTEGEKLFF | TGCGCCAGCAGCCCCGGGACCGAAGGGGAAAAACTGTTTTTT
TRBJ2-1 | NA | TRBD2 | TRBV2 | CASSVRSSGYNEQFF | TGTGCCAGCAGTGTGAGGTCTAGCGGGTACAATGAGCAGTTCTTC
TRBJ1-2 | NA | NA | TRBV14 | CASSQFGGLYGYTF | TGTGCCAGCAGCCAATTCGGGGGCTTATATGGCTACACCTTC
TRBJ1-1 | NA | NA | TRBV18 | CASSPDKNTEAFF | TGTGCCAGCTCACCTGACAAGAACACTGAAGCTTTCTTT
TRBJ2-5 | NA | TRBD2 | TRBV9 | CASSARLAGQETQYF | TGTGCCAGCAGCGCACGACTAGCGGGACAAGAGACCCAGTACTTC
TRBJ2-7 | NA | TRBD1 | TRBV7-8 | CASSGDRGYEQYF | TGTGCCAGCAGCGGGGACAGGGGCTACGAGCAGTACTTC
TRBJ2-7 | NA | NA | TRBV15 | CATSRDRTREEQYF | TGTGCCACCAGCAGAGATCGTACGAGGGAAGAGCAGTACTTC
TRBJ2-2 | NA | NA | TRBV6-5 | CASSYRPGVDTGELFF | TGTGCCAGCAGTTACCGCCCGGGAGTGGACACCGGGGAGCTGTTTTTT
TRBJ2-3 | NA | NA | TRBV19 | CASSLVGLTPDTQYF | TGTGCCAGTAGCCTGGTCGGACTTACCCCGGATACGCAGTATTTT
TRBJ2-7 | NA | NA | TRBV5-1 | CASSSNPAGATYEQYF | TGCGCCAGCAGCTCGAACCCGGCAGGCGCAACCTACGAGCAGTACTTC
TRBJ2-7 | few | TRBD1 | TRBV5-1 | CASSPTGVENEQYF | TGCGCCAGCAGCCCGACAGGGGTGGAGAACGAGCAGTACTTC
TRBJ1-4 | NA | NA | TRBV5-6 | CASSWGAAEKLFF | TGTGCCAGCAGCTGGGGGGCTGCTGAAAAACTGTTTTTT
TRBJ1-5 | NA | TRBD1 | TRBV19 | CASSIWDSSNQPQHF | TGTGCCAGTAGTATTTGGGACAGCAGCAATCAGCCCCAGCATTTT
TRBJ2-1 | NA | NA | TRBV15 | CATSRDRSSYNEQFF | TGTGCCACCAGCAGAGATCGCAGCTCCTACAATGAGCAGTTCTTC
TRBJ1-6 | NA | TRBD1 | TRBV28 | CASSSGQGGYNSPLHF | TGTGCCAGCAGTTCCGGACAGGGGGGCTATAATTCACCCCTCCACTTT
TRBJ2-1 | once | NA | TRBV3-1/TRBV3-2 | CASSLLSNEQFF | TGTGCCAGCAGCCTGCTAAGCAATGAGCAGTTCTTC
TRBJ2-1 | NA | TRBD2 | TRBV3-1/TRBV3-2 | CASSQEGGLAGVGEQFF | TGTGCCAGCAGCCAAGAAGGGGGACTAGCGGGAGTTGGTGAGCAGTTCTTC